The 16 T cell receptor beta chains presented below share a single source sample, sequenced in a study of blood T cell repertoires in COVID-19. TCRdb's table, derived via immunoSEQ multiplex PCR, lists solely in-frame clones and lacks some. The sample lists about 35,000 clones, roughly 80% seen once, with 10% in the top ten. Sequenced sample: peripheral blood. The source is a man aged 55 to 69 in a cohort sampled during active COVID-19.

The J gene is TRBJ1-1, the V gene TRBV19; 9 bases are shared with TRBD1. The trim removed 2 bases at V and 5 bases at J, leaving 6 bases unmatched. CDR1 is LNHDA and CDR2 is SQIVND in the germline V gene (reference sequence). This CDR3 contains 15 residues. The DNA for the CDR3 is TGTGCCAGTAGTATAATCGGGACAGGGAGGACTGAAGCTTTCTTT. Translation gives CASSIIGTGRTEAFF.

The chain is built from TRBV9 and TRBJ1-5; TRBD1 is a possible D gene (5 bases). Germline V CDR1 and CDR2: SGDLS, YYNGEE. V lost 3 bases, J lost 0 bases, and 7 bases lay in between. CDR3 length: 14 amino acids. CDR3 loop: CASSEDNSNQPQHF. The CDR3 bases are TGTGCCAGCAGCGAGGACAATAGCAATCAGCCCCAGCATTTT.

The V and J genes are TRBV28 and TRBJ2-5; TRBD2 aligns across 16 bases. Losses at the gene ends were 6 bases for V and 10 bases for J; bases not matched to a gene: 8. Germline CDR1 is MDHEN and CDR2 is SYDVKM. The CDR3 length is 15 residues. The CDR3 protein is CASRPGGLAGGHQYF. For the CDR3, the DNA is TGTGCCAGCAGGCCCGGGGGACTAGCGGGGGGGCACCAGTACTTC.

The chain has TRBV9 and TRBJ1-5; 12 bases agree with TRBD1. J was trimmed by 4 bases and V by 2 bases; bases with no gene match: 4. This CDR3 region has 16 residues. Germline V gives CDR1 SGDLS, CDR2 YYNGEE. CDR3 sequence reads: CASSVGTGGGNQPQHF. The CDR3 DNA reads TGTGCCAGCAGCGTGGGGACAGGGGGCGGGAATCAGCCCCAGCATTTT.

The chain recombines TRBV19 with TRBJ2-3, with D possibly TRBD1 on 6 matching bases. This CDR3 contains 15 residues. Trimming took 3 bases from V and 0 from J, leaving 10 bases between them. Germline values: CDR1 LNHDA, CDR2 SQIVND (reference sequence). Here the CDR3 reads CASSMGATSTDTQYF. The DNA for the CDR3 is TGTGCCAGTAGTATGGGGGCTACTAGCACAGATACGCAGTATTTT.

This clone was detected only once. The V call is TRBV3-1 (or the pseudogene TRBV3-2), the J call TRBJ2-2, with D unclear. Germline V gene sequence: CDR1 LGHDT, CDR2 YNNKEL (reference sequence). The V end was cut by 4 bases, the J end by 7 bases, with 7 bases between. CDR3 size: 12 residues. Here the CDR3 DNA reads TGTGCCAGCAGCCCCTCCCTCGGGGAGCTGTTTTTT. Protein sequence: CASSPSLGELFF.

The chain recombines TRBV19 with TRBJ2-5; TRBD2 matches at 8 bases. V was pared by 3 bases and J by 2 bases, with 5 bases of the junction left unmatched. Looked up from germline, CDR1 is LNHDA and CDR2 is SQIVND (reference sequence). CDR3 length: 15 residues. The CDR3 reads CASSIIGGGQETQYF. CDR3 coding DNA: TGTGCCAGTAGTATTATAGGCGGGGGGCAAGAGACCCAGTACTTC.

The genes are TRBV3-1 (or the pseudogene TRBV3-2) and TRBJ2-7, with 7 bases identical to TRBD1. The ends lost 6 bases at V and 1 base at J; junction bases unmatched: 9. The CDR3 spans 15 residues. Germline values: CDR1 LGHDT, CDR2 YNNKEL (reference sequence). The CDR3 loop is CASSLDRELSYEQYF. As DNA, the CDR3 is TGTGCCAGCAGTCTCGACAGGGAGCTTTCCTACGAGCAGTACTTC.

This chain connects TRBV7-9 to TRBJ1-6; 7 bases line up with TRBD1. Germline values: CDR1 SEHNR, CDR2 FQNEAQ (reference sequence). The CDR3 has 14 residues. The ends lost 5 bases at V and 7 bases at J; junction bases unmatched: 5. The CDR3, as DNA: TGTGCCAGCAGCCTTACAGGGGTGAATTCACCCCTCCACTTT. It specifies CASSLTGVNSPLHF.

V gene TRBV29-1 combines with J gene TRBJ1-4; D ambiguous. CDR1 is SQVTM and CDR2 is ANQGSEA in the germline V gene. This CDR3 has 11 residues. V lost 5 bases, J lost 7 bases, and 8 bases lay in between. The CDR3 loop is CSVLRTEKLFF. CDR3 bases: TGCAGCGTTCTCAGAACTGAAAAACTGTTTTTT. Full variable domain (missing parts from reference TRBV29-1 and TRBJ1-4): SAVISQKPSRDICQRGTSLTIQCQVDSQVTMMFWYRQQPGQSLTLIATANQGSEATYESGFVIDKFPISRPNLTFSTLTVSNMSPEDSSIYLCSVLRTEKLFFGSGTQLSVL.

This chain joins TRBV10-1 and TRBJ2-2; 15 nucleotides agree with TRBD2. Trimming removed 4 bases from V and 8 bases from J; junction bases left unmatched: 20. The CDR3 runs to 21 residues. CDR1 is WNHNN, CDR2 SYGVQD, per germline (reference sequence). CDR3 nucleotides: TGCGCCAGCAGTGCAACCACCGGGACTAGCGGGGGGCCCGTTTTTTCTGGGGAGCTGTTTTTT. Encoded protein: CASSATTGTSGGPVFSGELFF.

This clone was detected once. The V call is TRBV9, the J call TRBJ2-7; D is possibly TRBD1 (5 bases). The V end lost 2 bases, the J end lost 0 bases, and 9 bases lay between the germline ends. This CDR3 has 14 amino acids. Per germline, CDR1 SGDLS and CDR2 YYNGEE. The CDR3 region is CASSVAGFSYEQYF. In DNA form, the CDR3 reads TGTGCCAGCAGCGTGGCAGGGTTCTCCTACGAGCAGTACTTC.

The V gene is TRBV9, the J gene TRBJ1-6, with no clear D. This CDR3 spans 16 amino acids. From germline, CDR1 is SGDLS and CDR2 YYNGEE. V shed 0 bases and J shed 7 bases, with 14 bases lying between them. Here the CDR3 reads CASSVAPATTNSPLHF. For the CDR3, the DNA is TGTGCCAGCAGCGTAGCACCTGCGACTACGAATTCACCCCTCCACTTT.

This sequence joins TRBV7-2 and TRBJ1-2; possibly TRBD1 for D (6 bases). The V and J ends lost 5 bases and 7 bases respectively, with 20 bases between them. The CDR3 spans 15 residues. CDR1 is SGHTA and CDR2 is FQGNSA in the germline V gene. As DNA, the CDR3 is TGTGCCAGCAGCCCAAGTGGACAGCCCGCCGGTGGCTACACCTTC. Protein: CASSPSGQPAGGYTF.

The chain carries TRBV11-2 and TRBJ2-4, with D perhaps matching TRBD1 (6 bases). Trimming cost V 0 bases and J 6 bases, with 15 bases left between them. The CDR3 spans 16 residues. From germline, CDR1 is SGHAT and CDR2 FQNNGV. The chain's CDR3 is CASSLEVGAFPNIQYF. CDR3 nucleotides: TGTGCCAGCAGCTTAGAGGTGGGGGCGTTCCCAAACATTCAGTACTTC.

The chain employs TRBV28 and TRBJ1-4; 9 bases match TRBD1. This CDR3 region has 12 residues. The germline CDR1 and CDR2 sequences are MDHEN and SYDVKM. Trimming at V came to 8 bases and at J to 7 bases, leaving 2 bases not matched to a gene. The CDR3 DNA is TGTGCCAGCGGGGACAGGGTTGAAAAACTGTTTTTT. As protein: CASGDRVEKLFF.